The 4 T cell receptor beta chains listed next were all sequenced from one sample in a study of somatic mutations in cytotoxic T cells in rheumatoid arthritis. Clones were read by immunoSEQ multiplex PCR, and TCRdb kept only the in-frame ones, dropping some. The table has approximately 12,000 clones, about 68% seen once; the top ten hold roughly 10%. Sequenced material: CD8+ T cells sorted from blood. Receptor source: a man in his 70s in good health.

The rearrangement uses TRBV14 and TRBJ2-5; 7 bases are shared with TRBD2. In germline, CDR1 is SGHDN, CDR2 FVKESK. The CDR3 totals 15 residues. After removal of 4 bases from V and 1 base from J, the junction contained 6 bases not matched to a gene. CDR3 in DNA: TGTGCCAGCAGCCCTTGGGGGACTACCCAAGAGACCCAGTACTTC. As protein: CASSPWGTTQETQYF.

This clone was seen a handful of times. J is TRBJ1-2 and V is TRBV2; no clear D gene. V lost 4 bases and J 3 bases, leaving 15 bases between the germline ends. The CDR3 sequence is 15 residues long. CDR1 SNHLY and CDR2 FYNNEI come from the germline V gene. The CDR3 loop reads CASSGLDRTYYGYTF. In nucleotides, the CDR3 is TGTGCCAGCAGTGGCCTGGATCGCACCTACTATGGCTACACCTTC.

The chain couples TRBV4-2 to TRBJ2-1; tentative D call: TRBD2 (5 bases). CDR1 LGHNA and CDR2 YNFKEQ come from the germline V gene. This CDR3 region has 15 residues. V was cut by 6 bases and J by 2 bases, with 14 bases left in between. The CDR3 reads CASSGSGSAYNEQFF. The CDR3 region has the DNA TGTGCCAGCAGTGGGAGCGGTTCAGCCTACAATGAGCAGTTCTTC.

By share of the sample, this clone is medium-sized. The gene calls are TRBV6-5 and TRBJ2-1; 9 bases are shared with TRBD1. In germline, CDR1 is MNHEY, CDR2 SVGAGI. This CDR3 is built from 14 residues. V shed 8 bases and J 2 bases; nucleotides not matched to a gene: 4. Written as DNA, the CDR3 is TGTGCCAGCGGGGGGACAGGGCCCTACAATGAGCAGTTCTTC. Translating it yields CASGGTGPYNEQFF.